This T cell receptor (beta chain) was sequenced in a study of T cell repertoires in cytomegalovirus infection. Across the whole study: It was the public TCR beta signatures that indicated both CMV infection and matching HLA type.

As for this clonotype: Its antigen is not known. A much bigger clone sits one base away, suggesting this may be a read error.

Notes on the study in general: Carriers of CMV plus the relevant HLA were identified by cumulative public TCR beta family frequency.

TCRdb redid the calling of the reads with MiXCR, one entry per CDR3 protein. The sample contains some 390,000 distinct CDR3 sequences, 15% to 20% of which appear only once. CDR1 and CDR2 from the germline V gene are SGHTA and FQGNSA. CDR3 length: 14 residues. V was pared by 6 bases and J by 7 bases, with 7 bases of the junction left unmatched. This TCR came from a human donor in good health (CMV status not recorded). Some clones in this sample may be carry-over from other donors' samples. This chain connects TRBV7-2 to TRBJ2-3; 10 positions agree with TRBD2. Sequenced material: PBMCs. The CDR3 region is CASRPSGSPYTQYF. The CDR3 coding sequence is TGTGCCAGCAGACCTAGCGGGAGCCCTTATACGCAGTATTTT.